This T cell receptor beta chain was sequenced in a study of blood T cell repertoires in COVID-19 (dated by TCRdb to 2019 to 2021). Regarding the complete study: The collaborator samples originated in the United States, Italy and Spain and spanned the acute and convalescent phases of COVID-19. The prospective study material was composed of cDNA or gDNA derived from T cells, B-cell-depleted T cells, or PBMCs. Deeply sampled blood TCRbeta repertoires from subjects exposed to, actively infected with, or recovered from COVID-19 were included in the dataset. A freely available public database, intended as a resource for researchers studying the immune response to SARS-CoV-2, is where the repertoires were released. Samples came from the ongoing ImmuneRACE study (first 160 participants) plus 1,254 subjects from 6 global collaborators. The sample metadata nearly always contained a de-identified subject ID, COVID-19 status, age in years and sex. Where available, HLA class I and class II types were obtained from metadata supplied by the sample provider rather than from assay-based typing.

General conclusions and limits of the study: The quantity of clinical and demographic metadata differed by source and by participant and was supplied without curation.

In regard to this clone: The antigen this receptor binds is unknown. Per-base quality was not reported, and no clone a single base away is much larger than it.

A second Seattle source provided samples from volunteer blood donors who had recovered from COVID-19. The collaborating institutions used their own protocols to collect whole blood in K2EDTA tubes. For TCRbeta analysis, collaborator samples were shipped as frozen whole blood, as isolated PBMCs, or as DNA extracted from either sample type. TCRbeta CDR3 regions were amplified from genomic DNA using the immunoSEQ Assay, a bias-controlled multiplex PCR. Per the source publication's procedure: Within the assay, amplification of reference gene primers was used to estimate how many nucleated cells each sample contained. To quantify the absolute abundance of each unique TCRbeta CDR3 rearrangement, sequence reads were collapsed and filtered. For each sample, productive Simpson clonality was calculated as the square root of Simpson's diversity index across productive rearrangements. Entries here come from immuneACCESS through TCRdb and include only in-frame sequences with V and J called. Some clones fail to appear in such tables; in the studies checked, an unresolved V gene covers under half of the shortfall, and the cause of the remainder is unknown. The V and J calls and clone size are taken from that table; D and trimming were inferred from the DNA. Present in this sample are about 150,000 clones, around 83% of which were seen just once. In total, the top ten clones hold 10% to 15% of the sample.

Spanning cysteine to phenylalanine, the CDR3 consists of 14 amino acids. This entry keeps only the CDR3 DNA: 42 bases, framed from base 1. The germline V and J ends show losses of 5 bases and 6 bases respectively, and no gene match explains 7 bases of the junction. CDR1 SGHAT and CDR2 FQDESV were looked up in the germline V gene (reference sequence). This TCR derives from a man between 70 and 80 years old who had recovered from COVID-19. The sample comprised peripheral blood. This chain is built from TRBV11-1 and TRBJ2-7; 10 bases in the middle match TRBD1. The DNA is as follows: TGTGCCAGCAGCCCCGGGACAGGGGAGTCCGAGCAGTACTTC. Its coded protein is CASSPGTGESEQYF.